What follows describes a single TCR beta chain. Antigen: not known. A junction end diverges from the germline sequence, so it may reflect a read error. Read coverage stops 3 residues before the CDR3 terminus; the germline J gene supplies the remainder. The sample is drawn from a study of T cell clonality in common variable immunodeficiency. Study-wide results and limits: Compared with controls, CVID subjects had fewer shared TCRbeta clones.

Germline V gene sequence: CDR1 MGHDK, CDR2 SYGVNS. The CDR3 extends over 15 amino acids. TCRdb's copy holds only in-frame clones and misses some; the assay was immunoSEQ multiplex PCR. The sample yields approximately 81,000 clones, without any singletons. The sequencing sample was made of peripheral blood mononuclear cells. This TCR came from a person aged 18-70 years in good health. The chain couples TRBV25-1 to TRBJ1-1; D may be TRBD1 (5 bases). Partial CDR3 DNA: TGTGCTAGCAGTGGTCCAGGGAACTTGAACACTGAA. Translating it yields CASSGPGNLNTE. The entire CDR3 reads CASSGPGNLNTEAFF.